These 26 T cell receptor beta chains were all obtained from the same sample, sequenced in a study of blood T cell repertoires in COVID-19. The repertoire was sequenced with immunoSEQ multiplex PCR; TCRdb's copy has only in-frame clones and lacks some. Of about 240,000 clones listed, approximately 86% are singletons. The sequenced sample consisted of peripheral blood. These receptors came from a man aged 55-75 years who had recovered from COVID-19.

V and J are TRBV6-5 and TRBJ2-1; D may be TRBD2 (5 bases). V was trimmed by 5 bases and J by 3 bases, leaving 11 bases between them. This CDR3 region has 14 residues. Per the germline V gene, CDR1 is MNHEY and CDR2 is SVGAGI. CDR3 sequence: CASSRGLGYNEQFF. The CDR3 DNA follows: TGTGCCAGCAGTCGAGGGCTCGGCTACAATGAGCAGTTCTTC.

The chain has TRBV19 and TRBJ1-6; 7 bases are shared with TRBD1. CDR1 LNHDA and CDR2 SQIVND come from the germline V gene (reference sequence). The trim removed 5 bases at V and 10 bases at J, leaving 5 bases unmatched. The CDR3 runs 13 residues. DNA for the CDR3: TGTGCCAGTAGTGAGGGACAGAGCTCACCCCTCCACTTT. Encoded protein: CASSEGQSSPLHF.

This clone showed up just once. V is TRBV29-1 and J is TRBJ1-4, with D hard to call. With 1 base removed from V and 2 bases from J, the gap between germline ends came to 8 bases. The CDR3 is made up of 14 amino acids. Germline values: CDR1 SQVTM, CDR2 ANQGSEA. The DNA for the CDR3 is TGCAGCGTTGAAGGCCGAGCCACTAATGAAAAACTGTTTTTT. Its translation: CSVEGRATNEKLFF.

CDR3 amino acids: CATSDPGQGAYNEQFF. The CDR3 bases are TGTGCCACCAGTGACCCCGGGCAGGGCGCTTACAATGAGCAGTTCTTC. This chain uses TRBV24-1 with TRBJ2-1; tentative D call: TRBD1 (5 bases). The CDR3 spans 16 residues. Germline V gives CDR1 KGHDR, CDR2 SFDVKD. The V end lost 4 bases, the J end lost 4 bases, and 16 bases lay between the germline ends.

The CDR3 spells CASSPRTTDTQYF. Here the CDR3 DNA reads TGTGCCAGCTCACCAAGGACTACAGATACGCAGTATTTT. This rearrangement joins TRBV18 to TRBJ2-3, with D perhaps matching TRBD2 (5 bases). Trimming left V 2 bases short and J 3 bases short, with 6 bases between. Germline lookup yields CDR1 KGHSH and CDR2 LQKENI. The CDR3 runs 13 residues.

This clone was seen just once. The J gene is TRBJ2-1, the V gene TRBV27; D is ambiguous. The ends were cut back, 6 bases at V and 0 bases at J, with 15 bases in the middle. This CDR3 region has 16 residues. From germline, CDR1 is MNHEY and CDR2 SMNVEV (reference sequence). The CDR3 protein is CASRTSYRSSYNEQFF. CDR3 DNA: TGTGCCAGCAGGACGTCCTACCGGAGCTCCTACAATGAGCAGTTCTTC.

The chain uses TRBV5-1 and TRBJ1-5; 7 nucleotides match TRBD1. Germline values: CDR1 SGHRS, CDR2 YFSETQ. This CDR3 region has 14 residues. V was clipped by 0 bases and J by 6 bases; unmatched bases: 3. The CDR3 nucleotides are TGCGCCAGCAGCTTGGAAGGGGGCTTTCAGCCCCAGCATTTT. Its protein is CASSLEGGFQPQHF.

The V call is TRBV19, the J call TRBJ2-3, with D unclear. With 8 bases removed from V and 0 bases from J, the gap between germline ends came to 18 bases. From germline, CDR1 is LNHDA and CDR2 SQIVND (reference sequence). The CDR3 runs to 16 residues. CDR3 DNA: TGTGCCAGTTCTCGGCTGCTAACTACTAGCACAGATACGCAGTATTTT. This encodes CASSRLLTTSTDTQYF.

This chain links TRBV27 with TRBJ2-1; 9 bases map to TRBD2. CDR3 length equals 14 residues. Trimming took 7 bases from V and 7 from J; bases not matched to a gene: 8. CDR1 is MNHEY and CDR2 is SMNVEV in the germline V gene (reference sequence). This CDR3 is CASIRGGGMNEQFF. CDR3 in DNA: TGTGCCAGCATCCGCGGGGGGGGAATGAATGAGCAGTTCTTC.

V usage is TRBV6-2 or TRBV6-3 and J usage is TRBJ2-3, with D perhaps matching TRBD1 (6 bases). The ends were cut back, 2 bases at V and 0 bases at J, with 18 bases in the middle. Germline CDR1 reads MNHEY; CDR2 reads SVGEGT. This CDR3 spans 18 amino acids. The CDR3 protein is CASSYLPTGTSSTDTQYF. The CDR3 region has the DNA TGTGCCAGCAGTTACCTGCCGACAGGCACCTCTAGCACAGATACGCAGTATTTT.

The chain joins TRBV11-2 to TRBJ2-2; D not resolved. The CDR3 is made up of 13 amino acids. Germline-derived CDR1 and CDR2 are SGHAT and FQNNGV. V was cut by 5 bases and J by 7 bases, with 11 bases left in between. In DNA form, the CDR3 reads TGTGCCAGCAGCCCCCTCGAGTTCGGGGAGCTGTTTTTT. Protein: CASSPLEFGELFF.

In this sample, this clone turned up once. DNA for the CDR3: TGTGCCAGCCTCCTTAGCTCCTACGAGCAGTACTTC. Translation gives CASLLSSYEQYF. The chain recombines TRBV21-1 with TRBJ2-7; TRBD2, the D gene given by the table, was not confirmed from the DNA. TRBV21-1 is a recognized pseudogene. The CDR3 totals 12 residues.

V usage is TRBV12-3 or TRBV12-4 and J usage is TRBJ1-2; 7 bases fit TRBD1. The CDR3 has 13 amino acids. V gave up 6 bases and J gave up 3 bases; unmatched junction bases: 4. CDR3 amino acids: CASSRQGDYGYTF. The CDR3 DNA reads as TGTGCCAGCAGCAGACAGGGAGACTATGGCTACACCTTC.

The rearrangement uses TRBV6-6 and TRBJ2-3; D may be TRBD1 (6 bases). Trimming removed 2 bases at V and 7 bases at J, with 16 bases between. The length of the CDR3 is 15 residues. Looked up from germline, CDR1 is MNHNY and CDR2 is SVGAGI (reference sequence). The CDR3 DNA sequence: TGTGCCAGCAGTTACAGTACGGTGCAGGGGAATACGCAGTATTTT. It yields the protein CASSYSTVQGNTQYF.

The V gene is TRBV5-1, the J gene TRBJ1-2; D remains unclear. V lost 0 bases to trimming and J lost 8 bases, with 11 bases between them. The CDR3 consists of 13 residues. The germline V gene has CDR1 SGHRS and CDR2 YFSETQ. The chain's CDR3 is CASSLDGSQGYTF. CDR3 in DNA: TGCGCCAGCAGCTTGGACGGGTCTCAGGGCTACACCTTC.

V gene TRBV9 combines with J gene TRBJ2-5; perhaps TRBD1 as D (5 bases). The CDR3 totals 14 residues. V dropped 0 bases and J dropped 5 bases, with 11 bases sitting between them. The V gene's germline CDR1 is SGDLS and CDR2 YYNGEE. DNA of the CDR3: TGTGCCAGCAGCGTAGGTAGGGCAGGGGAGACCCAGTACTTC. It codes for CASSVGRAGETQYF.

V and J are TRBV3-1 (or the pseudogene TRBV3-2) and TRBJ1-2; TRBD1 might be the D (5 bases). The CDR3 extends over 15 amino acids. CDR1 is LGHDT and CDR2 is YNNKEL in the germline V gene (reference sequence). V was pared by 0 bases and J by 7 bases, with 15 bases between. CDR3 coding DNA: TGTGCCAGCAGCCAAGAGGGTGTTCGGGGGTCTGGCTACACCTTC. It encodes CASSQEGVRGSGYTF.

This chain links TRBV6-2 or TRBV6-3 with TRBJ2-5; maybe TRBD2 (7 bases). CDR1 is MNHEY and CDR2 is SVGEGT in the germline V gene. The CDR3 runs 17 residues. V was pared by 0 bases and J by 5 bases, with 19 bases between. This CDR3 is CASSYSIGGAHRETQYF. The CDR3 coding sequence is TGTGCCAGCAGTTACTCGATAGGGGGGGCCCACCGGGAGACCCAGTACTTC.

The chain uses TRBV18 and TRBJ2-4; D remains unclear. The V and J ends lost 2 bases and 9 bases respectively, with 14 bases between them. Looked up from germline, CDR1 is KGHSH and CDR2 is LQKENI. The CDR3 is 14 residues long. CDR3 coding DNA: TGTGCCAGCTCACCAATCGGTAGCTCTAGCATTCAGTACTTC. Translation gives CASSPIGSSSIQYF.

This clone occurred once. V is TRBV28 and J is TRBJ2-2; possibly TRBD1 for D (6 bases). From germline, CDR1 is MDHEN and CDR2 SYDVKM. V lost 6 bases, J lost 5 bases, and 10 bases lay in between. The CDR3 runs to 13 residues. The CDR3 loop is CASRRTGTGELFF. The CDR3 nucleotides read TGTGCCAGCAGACGTACAGGGACCGGGGAGCTGTTTTTT.

In this sample, this clone turned up once. The chain couples TRBV5-1 to TRBJ1-2, with 11 positions matching TRBD1. After removal of 4 bases from V and 5 bases from J, the junction contained 13 bases not matched to a gene. Germline V gene sequence: CDR1 SGHRS, CDR2 YFSETQ. This CDR3 comprises 17 residues. The CDR3 nucleotides read TGCGCCAGCAGCATACGGACAGGGGGCGATAGTCCATATGGCTACACCTTC. Translation: CASSIRTGGDSPYGYTF. Looking up the rest from reference TRBV5-1 and TRBJ1-2 gives the full variable domain: KAGVTQTPRYLIKTRGQQVTLSCSPISGHRSVSWYQQTPGQGLQFLFEYFSETQRNKGNFPGRFSGRQFSNSRSEMNVSTLELGDSALYLCASSIRTGGDSPYGYTFGSGTRLTVV.

This chain connects TRBV5-1 to TRBJ2-7; possible D gene TRBD1, 6 bases. The germline CDR1 and CDR2 sequences are SGHRS and YFSETQ. This CDR3 spans 16 amino acids. Between the trimmed V and J ends, which lost 5 bases and 5 bases, there was a span of 23 bases. This CDR3 reads CASSPSARDKVNEQYF. The CDR3 DNA reads as TGCGCCAGCAGTCCCTCGGCCCGGGACAAGGTCAACGAGCAGTACTTC.

The chain couples TRBV11-2 to TRBJ1-2; 9 bases are a match to TRBD1. Trimming cost V 11 bases and J 8 bases; bases outside gene matches: 6. Looked up from germline, CDR1 is SGHAT and CDR2 is FQNNGV. The CDR3 covers 11 residues. The CDR3 coding sequence is TGTGCCGCAAGACAGGGGGGAGGCTACACCTTC. Encoded protein: CAARQGGGYTF. Full variable domain (rest looked up from reference TRBV11-2 and TRBJ1-2): EAGVAQSPRYKIIEKRQSVAFWCNPISGHATLYWYQQILGQGPKLLIQFQNNGVVDDSQLPKDRFSAERLKGVDSTLKIQPAKLEDSAVYLCAARQGGGYTFGSGTRLTVV.

Ten or more counts support this clone. The chain uses TRBV7-2 and TRBJ1-6; D not resolved. This CDR3 comprises 15 residues. Germline V lookup: CDR1 SGHTA, CDR2 FQGNSA. Trimming took off 2 bases at V and 6 bases at J, with 11 bases between the two ends. In DNA, the CDR3 is TGTGCCAGCAGCTTATGGGAGGCCCGTAATTCACCCCTCCACTTT. Its protein product is CASSLWEARNSPLHF.

The chain carries TRBV20-1 and TRBJ1-4; D not certain. CDR1 and CDR2 (germline): DFQATT, SNEGSKA (reference sequence). The V gene lost 3 bases and the J gene lost 3 bases, with 5 bases spanning the gap. The CDR3 is 12 amino acids. The CDR3 DNA follows: TGCAGTGCTAGTCTCCCTAATGAAAAACTGTTTTTT. This codes for CSASLPNEKLFF.

V usage is TRBV18 and J usage is TRBJ2-3, with 7 bases identical to TRBD1. There are 15 residues in the CDR3. Germline V lookup: CDR1 KGHSH, CDR2 LQKENI. Losses at the gene ends were 2 bases for V and 2 bases for J; bases not matched to a gene: 4. The CDR3 DNA follows: TGTGCCAGCTCACCAAAAAGGGGGCACACAGATACGCAGTATTTT. Translation gives CASSPKRGHTDTQYF.